This TCR beta chain was profiled in a study of blood T cell repertoires in COVID-19. About the research overall: Sample material is recorded as cDNA or gDNA derived from T cells, B-cell-depleted T cells, or PBMCs.

Profiling relied on immunoSEQ multiplex PCR, and the TCRdb table lists in-frame clones only, not all of them. The repertoire includes 120,000 to 150,000 clones, around 80% of them detected once, and under 2% sits in the top ten. Trimming removed 4 bases from V and 7 bases from J, with 15 bases in between. The V gene's germline CDR1 is SGHRS and CDR2 YFSETQ. There are 15 residues in the CDR3. The study recruited people aged 18 to 89 years across approximately 24 US areas. Sequencing was done on a sample of PBMCs or T cells enriched from blood (not recorded which). This TCR came from a woman younger than 30 who had been exposed to COVID-19. The chain has TRBV5-1 and TRBJ1-6; the D is unclear. The CDR3 DNA reads as TGCGCCAGCAGCGAAGGAGGAAGGTACAATTCACCCCTCCACTTT. Its translation is CASSEGGRYNSPLHF.